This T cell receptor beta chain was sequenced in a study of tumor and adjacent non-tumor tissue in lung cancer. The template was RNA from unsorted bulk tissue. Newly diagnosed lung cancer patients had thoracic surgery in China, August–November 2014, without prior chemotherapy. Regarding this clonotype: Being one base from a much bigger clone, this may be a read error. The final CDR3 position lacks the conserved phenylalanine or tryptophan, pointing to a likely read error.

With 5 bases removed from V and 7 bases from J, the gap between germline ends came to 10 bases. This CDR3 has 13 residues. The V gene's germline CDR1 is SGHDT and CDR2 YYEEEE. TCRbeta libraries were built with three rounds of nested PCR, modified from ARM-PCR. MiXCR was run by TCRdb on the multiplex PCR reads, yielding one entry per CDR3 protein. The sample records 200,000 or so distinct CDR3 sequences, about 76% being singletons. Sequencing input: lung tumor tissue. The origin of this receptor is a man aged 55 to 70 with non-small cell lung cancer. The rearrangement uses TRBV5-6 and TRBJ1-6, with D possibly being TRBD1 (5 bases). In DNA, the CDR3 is TGTGCCAGCAGGGGACGTGGGAATTCACCCCTCCACTTG. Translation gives CASRGRGNSPLHL.